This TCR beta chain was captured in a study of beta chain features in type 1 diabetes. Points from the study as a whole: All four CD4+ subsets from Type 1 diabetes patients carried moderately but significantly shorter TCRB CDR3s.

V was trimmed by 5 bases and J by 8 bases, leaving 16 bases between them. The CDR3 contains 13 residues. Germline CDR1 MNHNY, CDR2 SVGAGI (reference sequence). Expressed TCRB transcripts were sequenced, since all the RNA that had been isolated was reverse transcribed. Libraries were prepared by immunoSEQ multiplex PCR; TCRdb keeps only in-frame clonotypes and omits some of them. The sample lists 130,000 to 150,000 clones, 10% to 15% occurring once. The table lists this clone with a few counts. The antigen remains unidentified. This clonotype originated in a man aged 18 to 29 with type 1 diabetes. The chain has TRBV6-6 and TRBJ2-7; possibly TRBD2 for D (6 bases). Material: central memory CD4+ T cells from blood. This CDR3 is CASSATSGDQQYF. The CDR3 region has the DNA TGTGCCAGCAGTGCGACTAGTGGGGACCAGCAGTACTTC.